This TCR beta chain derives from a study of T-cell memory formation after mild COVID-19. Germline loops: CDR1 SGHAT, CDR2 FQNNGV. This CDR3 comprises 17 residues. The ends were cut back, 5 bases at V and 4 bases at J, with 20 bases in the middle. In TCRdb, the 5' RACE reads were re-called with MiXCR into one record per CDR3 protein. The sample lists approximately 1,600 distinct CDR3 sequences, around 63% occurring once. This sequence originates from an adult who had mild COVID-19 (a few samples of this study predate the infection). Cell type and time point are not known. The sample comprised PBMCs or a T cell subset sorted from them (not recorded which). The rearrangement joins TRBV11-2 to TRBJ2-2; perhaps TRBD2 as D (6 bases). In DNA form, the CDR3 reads TGTGCCAGCAGCAACTTGCGGGGAGGCCCGGGCACCGGGGAGCTGTTTTTT. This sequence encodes CASSNLRGGPGTGELFF.